This T cell receptor (beta chain) was captured in a study of T cell responses to AZD1222 COVID-19 vaccine (TCRdb year 2021). Concerning the study at large: Because spike-specific TCR depth and breadth did not differ between the two schedules, AZD1222 recipients who got a second dose at roughly 4 weeks were pooled with those who got a second dose at roughly 12 weeks. TCR sequencing was performed for over 230 trial participants, of whom approximately 200 were given two doses of AZD1222 and some 25 were given two doses of MenACWY control vaccine. Trial participants were enrolled by age into 18-55, 56-69 and 70-plus year subgroups, with around 140, 26 and 57 TCR-sequenced participants respectively. Overall study outcomes, separate from this receptor: A significant rise in spike-specific TCR breadth and depth was observed after two AZD1222 doses relative to day 0 and relative to MenACWY recipients. In the small 56-69-year group, the increase in depth fell short of significance, most likely because of low power. Vaccine-associated CD4 TCRs spanned the whole spike protein, with dominant responses in regions 160-218 and 743-854. No day 14 peak-response samples were available, so repertoires were characterized only after the peak T cell response. Nearly half of unique spike-specific TCRs reportedly recognized epitopes outside regions mutated in the B.1.351 and B.1.1.7 variants. Participants were mostly white British, with more females than males. The authors suggested clonal diversity may have been underestimated. Conclusions about previously exposed vaccinees are limited, since just 5 or 6 AZD1222 recipients were seropositive for SARS-CoV-2 at baseline.

The CDR3 regions of human TCRbeta chains were analyzed by immunosequencing. The authors processed their data as follows. TCRs in the repertoires were matched against a reference library of SARS-CoV-2-specific TCRs that had been generated with the MIRA antigen-specificity platform. Breadth was defined as the fraction of unique TCRs that were SARS-CoV-2-associated, and depth was defined as the fraction of total T cells that were SARS-CoV-2-associated. Each spike-specific TCR was assigned to its reactive spike region and to a CD4 or CD8 class using the MIRA data. Log10-transformed breadth and depth values were compared by one-way ANOVA with Sidak's multiple comparisons tests. TCRdb stores this immuneACCESS table with in-frame sequences only. Part of the clones is absent; in the studies checked, under half of the shortfall reflects unresolved V genes, and no reason is known for the rest. V and J calls and clone size are those listed in that table; D and trimming were worked out from the DNA. Counted in this sample were some 140,000 clones; roughly nine tenths of them appeared once. 1.5% to 2% of the sample is taken by the ten largest.

The intended sense of this specimen's time point label: baseline before first vaccination. Vaccinee samples came from UK trials COV001 and COV002, including a single-blind randomized controlled phase 2/3 trial of AZD1222 (ChAdOx1 nCoV-19) in healthy adults. For TCRbeta chain sequencing, PBMC samples from trial participants were taken at day 0 and at day 28 after the second dose. Concerning this clone: Its target antigen remains unknown. Nothing much larger sits one base from this clone, and base qualities are not available.

The V end loses 5 bases and the J end loses 3 bases, and a stretch of 10 bases separates them. CDR1 is given as SGHTA and CDR2 as FQGNSA, both from the germline V gene. Including the terminal cysteine and phenylalanine, the CDR3 comprises 13 residues. Only the CDR3 portion is preserved as DNA: 39 bases, with reading frame beginning at the first base. The sequence was collected from an adult in good health. The sample was peripheral blood, taken on day 0 of AZD1222 vaccination. The rearrangement joined TRBV7-2 to TRBJ1-2; D gene: possibly TRBD1, on 6 matching bases. The CDR3 region reads CASSPNRDYGYTF. The base sequence is TGTGCCAGCAGCCCTAACAGGGACTATGGCTACACCTTC.